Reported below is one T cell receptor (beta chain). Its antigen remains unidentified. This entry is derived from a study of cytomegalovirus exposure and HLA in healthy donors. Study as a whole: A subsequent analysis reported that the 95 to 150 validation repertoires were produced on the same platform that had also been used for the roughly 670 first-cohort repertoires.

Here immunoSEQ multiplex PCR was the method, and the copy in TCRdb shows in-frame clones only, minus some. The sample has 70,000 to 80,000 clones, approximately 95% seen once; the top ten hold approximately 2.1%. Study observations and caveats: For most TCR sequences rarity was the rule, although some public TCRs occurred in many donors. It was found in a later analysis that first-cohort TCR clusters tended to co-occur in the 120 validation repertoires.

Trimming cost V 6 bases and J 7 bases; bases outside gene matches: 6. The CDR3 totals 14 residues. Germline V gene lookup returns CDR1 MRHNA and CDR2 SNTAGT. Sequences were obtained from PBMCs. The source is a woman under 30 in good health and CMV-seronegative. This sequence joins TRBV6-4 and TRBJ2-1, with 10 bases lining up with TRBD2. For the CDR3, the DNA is TGTGCCAGCAGCGCGGGACTAGCGAGTAATGAGCAGTTCTTC. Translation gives CASSAGLASNEQFF.